Here is one TCR beta chain with its context. The sample is drawn from a study of blood T cell repertoires in COVID-19. Per the authors' pipeline: It was from reference gene primer amplification that nucleated cell counts were estimated. Method: immunoSEQ multiplex PCR; TCRdb's copy keeps in-frame clones and lacks some. V and J calls and clone size are given by that table; D and trimming were obtained from the DNA. The sample includes 200,000 to 250,000 clones, roughly 79% seen only once; the top ten take 15%. This CDR3 is 15 amino acids long. CDR1 SQVTM and CDR2 ANQGSEA come from the germline V gene. Cohorts were based on clinical histories the participants reported.

Sequences were obtained from PBMCs or T cells enriched from blood (not recorded which). The origin of this receptor is a man in his forties who had recovered from COVID-19. This sequence joins TRBV29-1 and TRBJ1-2; D possibly corresponds to TRBD1 (6 bases). The CDR3 nucleotides are TGCATCCTACTGGGGACACAACTAATCAGCCAGGGCTACACCTTC. This codes for CILLGTQLISQGYTF.